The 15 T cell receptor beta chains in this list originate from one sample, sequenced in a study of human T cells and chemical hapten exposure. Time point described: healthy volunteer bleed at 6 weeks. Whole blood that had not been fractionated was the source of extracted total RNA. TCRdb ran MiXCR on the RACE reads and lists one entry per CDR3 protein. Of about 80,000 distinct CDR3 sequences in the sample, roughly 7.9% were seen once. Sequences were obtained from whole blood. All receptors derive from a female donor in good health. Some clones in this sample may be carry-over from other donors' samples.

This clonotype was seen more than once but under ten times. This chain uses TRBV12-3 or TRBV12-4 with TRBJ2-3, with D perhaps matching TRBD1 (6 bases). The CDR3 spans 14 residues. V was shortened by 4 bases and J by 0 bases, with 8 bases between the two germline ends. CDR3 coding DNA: TGTGCCAGCAGTTACAGGGATAGCACAGATACGCAGTATTTT. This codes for CASSYRDSTDTQYF.

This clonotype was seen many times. The CDR3 DNA is TGCAGCGTAGAGCCCCGGGACAGGCCCACCCCGAGGTATGGCTACACCTTC. Translation gives CSVEPRDRPTPRYGYTF. The gene calls are TRBV29-1 and TRBJ1-2; TRBD1 matches 8 bases. The V gene end was trimmed by 6 bases and the J gene end by 5 bases; junction bases not matched to a gene: 20. The germline gives CDR1 SQVTM, CDR2 ANQGSEA. The length of the CDR3 is 17 residues.

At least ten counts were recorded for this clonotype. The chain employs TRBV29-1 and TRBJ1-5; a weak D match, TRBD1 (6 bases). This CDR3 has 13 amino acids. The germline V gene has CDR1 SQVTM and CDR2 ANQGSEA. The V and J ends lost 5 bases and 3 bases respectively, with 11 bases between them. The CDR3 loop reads CSVITGYNQPQHF. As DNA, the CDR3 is TGCAGCGTTATCACAGGGTACAATCAGCCCCAGCATTTT.

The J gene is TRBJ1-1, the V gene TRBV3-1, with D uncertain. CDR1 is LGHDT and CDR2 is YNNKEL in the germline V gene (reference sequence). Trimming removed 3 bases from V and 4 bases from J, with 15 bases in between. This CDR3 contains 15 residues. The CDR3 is CASSQRTGRATEAFF. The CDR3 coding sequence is TGTGCCAGCAGCCAGAGGACGGGGAGGGCCACTGAAGCTTTCTTT.

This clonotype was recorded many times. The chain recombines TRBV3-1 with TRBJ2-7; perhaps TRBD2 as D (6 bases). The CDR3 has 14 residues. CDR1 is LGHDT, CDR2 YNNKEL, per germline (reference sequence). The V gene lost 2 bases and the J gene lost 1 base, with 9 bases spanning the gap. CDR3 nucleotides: TGTGCCAGCAGCCAAACTAGCACGTCCTACGAGCAGTACTTC. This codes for CASSQTSTSYEQYF.

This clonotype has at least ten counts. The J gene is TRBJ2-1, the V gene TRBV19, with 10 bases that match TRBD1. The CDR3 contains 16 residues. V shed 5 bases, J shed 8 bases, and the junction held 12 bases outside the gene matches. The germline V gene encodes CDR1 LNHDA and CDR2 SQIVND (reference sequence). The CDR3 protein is CASSPVGQGESDEQFF. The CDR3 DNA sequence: TGTGCCAGTAGTCCCGTCGGACAGGGGGAATCCGATGAGCAGTTCTTC.

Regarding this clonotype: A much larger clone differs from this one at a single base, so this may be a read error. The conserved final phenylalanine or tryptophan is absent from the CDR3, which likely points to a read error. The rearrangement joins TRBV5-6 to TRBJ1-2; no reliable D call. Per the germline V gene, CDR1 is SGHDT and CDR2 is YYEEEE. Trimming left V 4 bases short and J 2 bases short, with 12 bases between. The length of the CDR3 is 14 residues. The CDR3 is CASSIGRSNYGYTI. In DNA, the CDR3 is TGTGCCAGCAGCATAGGACGGTCAAACTATGGCTACACCATC.

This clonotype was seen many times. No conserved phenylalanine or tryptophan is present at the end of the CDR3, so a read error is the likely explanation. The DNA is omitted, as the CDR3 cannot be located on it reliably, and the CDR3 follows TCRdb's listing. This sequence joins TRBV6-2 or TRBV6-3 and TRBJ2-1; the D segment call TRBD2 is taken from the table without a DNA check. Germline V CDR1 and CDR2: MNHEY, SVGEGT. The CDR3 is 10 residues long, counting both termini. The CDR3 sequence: CASSYSGEGM.

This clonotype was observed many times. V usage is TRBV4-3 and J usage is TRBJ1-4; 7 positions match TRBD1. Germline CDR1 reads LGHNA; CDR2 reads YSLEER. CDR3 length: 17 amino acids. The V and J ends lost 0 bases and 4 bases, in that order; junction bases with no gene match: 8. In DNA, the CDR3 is TGCGCCAGCAGCCAAGATCTGGGACAGTTGATTAATGAAAAACTGTTTTTT. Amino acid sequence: CASSQDLGQLINEKLFF.

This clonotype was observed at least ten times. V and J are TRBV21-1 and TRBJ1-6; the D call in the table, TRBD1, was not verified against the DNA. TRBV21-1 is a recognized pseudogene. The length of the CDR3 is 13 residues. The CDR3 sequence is CATRLRDSSPLHF. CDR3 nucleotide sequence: TGTGCCACTCGGCTCAGGGACAGTTCACCCCTCCACTTT.

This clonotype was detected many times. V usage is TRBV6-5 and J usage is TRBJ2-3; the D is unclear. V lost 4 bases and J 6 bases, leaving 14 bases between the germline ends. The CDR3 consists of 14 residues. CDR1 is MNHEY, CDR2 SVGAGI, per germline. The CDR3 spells CASSSLRNSDTQYF. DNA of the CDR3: TGTGCCAGCAGTTCCCTTCGTAATAGTGATACGCAGTATTTT.

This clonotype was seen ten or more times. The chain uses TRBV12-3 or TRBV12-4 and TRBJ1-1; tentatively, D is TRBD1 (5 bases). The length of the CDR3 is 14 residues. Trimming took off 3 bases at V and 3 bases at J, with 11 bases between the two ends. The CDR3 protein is CASSLGRDYTEAFF. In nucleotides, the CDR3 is TGTGCCAGCAGTTTGGGCAGGGATTACACTGAAGCTTTCTTT.

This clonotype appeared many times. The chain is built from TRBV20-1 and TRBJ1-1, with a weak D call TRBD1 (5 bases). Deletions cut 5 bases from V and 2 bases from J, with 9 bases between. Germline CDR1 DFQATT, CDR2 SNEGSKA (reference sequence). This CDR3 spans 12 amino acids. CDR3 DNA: TGCAGTGCTCCCGACAGAAACACTGAAGCTTTCTTT. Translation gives CSAPDRNTEAFF.

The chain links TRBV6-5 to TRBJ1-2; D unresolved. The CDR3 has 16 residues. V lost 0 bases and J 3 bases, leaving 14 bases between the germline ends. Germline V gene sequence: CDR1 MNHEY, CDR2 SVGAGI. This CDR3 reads CASSYSTPGHDYGYTF. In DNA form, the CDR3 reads TGTGCCAGCAGTTACTCGACGCCAGGCCATGACTATGGCTACACCTTC.

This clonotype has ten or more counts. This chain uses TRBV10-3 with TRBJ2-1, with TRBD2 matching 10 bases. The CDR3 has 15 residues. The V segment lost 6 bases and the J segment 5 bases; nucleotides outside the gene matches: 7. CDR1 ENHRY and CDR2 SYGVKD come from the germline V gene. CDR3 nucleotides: TGTGCCATCAGGGATCTAGCGGGGGTTAACAATGAGCAGTTCTTC. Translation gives CAIRDLAGVNNEQFF.